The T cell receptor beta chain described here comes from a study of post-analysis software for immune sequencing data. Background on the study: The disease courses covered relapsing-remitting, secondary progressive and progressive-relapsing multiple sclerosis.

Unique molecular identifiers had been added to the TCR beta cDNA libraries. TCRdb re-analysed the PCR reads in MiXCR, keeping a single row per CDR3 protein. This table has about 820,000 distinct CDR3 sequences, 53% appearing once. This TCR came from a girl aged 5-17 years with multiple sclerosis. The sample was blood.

The chain's CDR3 is CASSARRTSGGRYNEQFF. The CDR3 bases are TGTGCCAGCAGCGCAAGAAGGACTAGCGGGGGCCGGTACAATGAGCAGTTCTTC. The chain carries TRBV7-3 and TRBJ2-1, with 13 bases matching TRBD2. Germline V CDR1 and CDR2: SGHTA, FQGTGA. The length of the CDR3 is 18 residues. V was clipped by 5 bases and J by 4 bases; unmatched bases: 11.